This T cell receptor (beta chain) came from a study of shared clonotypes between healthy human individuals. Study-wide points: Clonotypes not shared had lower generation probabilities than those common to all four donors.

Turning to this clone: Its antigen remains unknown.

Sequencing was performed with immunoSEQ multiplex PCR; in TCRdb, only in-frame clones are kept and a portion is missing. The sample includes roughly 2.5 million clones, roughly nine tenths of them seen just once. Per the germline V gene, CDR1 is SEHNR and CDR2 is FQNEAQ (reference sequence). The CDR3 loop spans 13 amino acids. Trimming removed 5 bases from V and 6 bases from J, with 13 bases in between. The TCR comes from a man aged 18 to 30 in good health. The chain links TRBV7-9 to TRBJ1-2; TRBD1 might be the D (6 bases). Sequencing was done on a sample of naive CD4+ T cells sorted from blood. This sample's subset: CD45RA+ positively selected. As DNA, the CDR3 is TGTGCCAGCAGCCTCGACAGGTCCGATGGCTACACCTTC. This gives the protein CASSLDRSDGYTF.